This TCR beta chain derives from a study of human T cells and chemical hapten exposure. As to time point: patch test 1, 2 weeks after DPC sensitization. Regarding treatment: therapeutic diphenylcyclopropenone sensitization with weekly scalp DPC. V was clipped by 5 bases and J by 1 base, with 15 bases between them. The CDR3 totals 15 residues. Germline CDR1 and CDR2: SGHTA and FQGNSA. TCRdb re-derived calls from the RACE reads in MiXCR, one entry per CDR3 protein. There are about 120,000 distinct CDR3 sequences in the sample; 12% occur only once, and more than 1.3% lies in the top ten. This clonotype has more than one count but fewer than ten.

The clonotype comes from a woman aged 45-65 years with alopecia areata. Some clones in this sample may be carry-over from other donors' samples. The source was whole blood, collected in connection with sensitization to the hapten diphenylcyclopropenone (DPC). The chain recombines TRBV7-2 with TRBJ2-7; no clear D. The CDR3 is CASSPETTRSYEQYF. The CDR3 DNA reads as TGTGCCAGCAGCCCGGAGACGACTCGATCCTACGAGCAGTACTTC.